This T cell receptor beta chain was captured by sequencing in a study of T cell responses to AZD1222 COVID-19 vaccine. Study in general: Both about-4-week and about-12-week second-dose recipients were combined. Points from the study as a whole: Nearly half of spike-specific TCRs reportedly target unmutated variant regions. Baseline serology detected seropositivity in only six AZD1222 recipients.

Points on this clone: Antigen: not known.

The CDR3 length is 17 residues. Germline assignment: CDR1 MNHEY and CDR2 SVGEGT. V lost 2 bases and J lost 4; bases outside the gene matches: 11. Sequencing was performed with immunoSEQ multiplex PCR; in TCRdb, only in-frame clones are kept and a portion is missing. The sample contains about 190,000 clones, roughly 93% of which appear only once. The chain links TRBV6-2 or TRBV6-3 to TRBJ1-1, with 9 bases aligning to TRBD1. This receptor was identified in an adult in good health. The source material was peripheral blood, sampled on day 0 of AZD1222 vaccination. This chain's CDR3 is CASSYVPGQGLSTEAFF. CDR3 nucleotides: TGTGCCAGCAGTTACGTCCCGGGACAGGGTTTGAGCACTGAAGCTTTCTTT.